These T cell receptor beta chains were read from a single sample in a study of blood T cell repertoires in COVID-19. TCRdb's copy holds only in-frame clones and misses some; the assay was immunoSEQ multiplex PCR. The sample carries 130,000 to 150,000 clones, 60% to 85% recorded once. Sequencing input: peripheral blood. These receptors came from a woman aged 55-70 years with acute or convalescent COVID-19. Both conserved end residues are part of each CDR3. The D gene is left open where the match is weak. The size entry is marked missing in some rows and otherwise reads once, few, many or a size class.

V	J	size	D	CDR3	DNA
TRBV15	TRBJ1-6	few	NA	CATSRGEINSPLHF	TGTGCCACCAGCAGAGGCGAAATCAATTCACCCCTCCACTTT
TRBV28	TRBJ2-1	once	TRBD2	CASSVAGDNEQFF	TGTGCCAGCAGTGTAGCGGGAGACAATGAGCAGTTCTTC
TRBV5-1	TRBJ2-2	NA	NA	CASSSGNPNTGELFF	TGCGCCAGCAGCTCAGGAAATCCGAACACCGGGGAGCTGTTTTTT
TRBV12-5	TRBJ1-5	NA	TRBD1	CASGDRAGQPQHF	TGTGCTAGTGGTGACAGGGCCGGGCAGCCCCAGCATTTT
TRBV11-3	TRBJ2-1	NA	TRBD1	CASSPGQGAWNEQFF	TGTGCCAGCAGCCCGGGGCAGGGGGCCTGGAATGAGCAGTTCTTC
TRBV18	TRBJ2-1	NA	TRBD1	CASSWTGGSYNEQFF	TGTGCCAGCTCTTGGACAGGAGGATCCTACAATGAGCAGTTCTTC
TRBV6-1	TRBJ2-3	NA	TRBD2	CASSDAGGPDTQYF	TGTGCCAGCAGTGATGCGGGAGGACCAGATACGCAGTATTTT
TRBV30	TRBJ2-3	NA	TRBD2	CAWSAGTSPTDTQYF	TGTGCCTGGAGTGCAGGGACTAGTCCCACAGATACGCAGTATTTT
TRBV7-9	TRBJ2-5	NA	TRBD2	CASSLGLAGGPQETQYF	TGTGCCAGCAGCTTAGGGTTAGCGGGAGGGCCTCAAGAGACCCAGTACTTC
TRBV7-3	TRBJ2-7	NA	TRBD2	CASSLLAGGISEQYF	TGTGCCAGCAGCCTACTAGCGGGAGGGATAAGTGAGCAGTACTTC
TRBV30	TRBJ1-2	NA	TRBD1	CAWRQGQGYGYTF	TGTGCCTGGAGGCAGGGACAGGGCTATGGCTACACCTTC
TRBV9	TRBJ2-3	few	NA	CASSVEAASTDTQYF	TGTGCCAGCAGCGTCGAAGCGGCTAGCACAGATACGCAGTATTTT
TRBV6-5	TRBJ1-1	NA	TRBD1	CASSYTGGWTEAFF	TGTGCCAGCAGTTATACAGGGGGCTGGACTGAAGCTTTCTTT
TRBV14	TRBJ1-2	NA	NA	CASSQDLQGIGGYTF	TGTGCCAGCAGCCAAGACCTACAGGGAATCGGTGGCTACACCTTC
TRBV24-1	TRBJ2-2	NA	NA	CATSGRGYTGELFF	TGTGCCACCAGTGGCAGGGGATACACCGGGGAGCTGTTTTTT
TRBV5-1	TRBJ2-5	NA	TRBD1	CASSLGRTGQETQYF	TGCGCCAGCAGCTTGGGTCGGACAGGACAGGAGACCCAGTACTTC
TRBV12-3/TRBV12-4	TRBJ2-1	NA	TRBD1	CASSSWTGNEQFF	TGTGCCAGCAGTTCCTGGACAGGGAATGAGCAGTTCTTC
TRBV5-1	TRBJ2-1	NA	TRBD2	CASTLAGGYNEQFF	TGCGCCAGCACTTTAGCGGGAGGTTACAATGAGCAGTTCTTC
TRBV6-6	TRBJ1-1	NA	NA	CASRPGGMNTEAFF	TGTGCCAGCAGGCCCGGGGGTATGAACACTGAAGCTTTCTTT
TRBV10-1	TRBJ1-1	NA	TRBD1	CASSALGQGTEAFF	TGCGCCAGCAGTGCCCTCGGACAGGGGACTGAAGCTTTCTTT
TRBV3-1/TRBV3-2	TRBJ2-3	NA	TRBD2	CASSSNGLAGRKTDTQYF	TGTGCCAGCAGCTCTAACGGGCTAGCGGGAAGGAAAACTGATACGCAGTATTTT
TRBV15	TRBJ1-2	NA	NA	CATSRDLTVQVYGYTF	TGTGCCACCAGCAGAGATCTAACGGTACAGGTCTATGGCTACACCTTC
TRBV6-5	TRBJ1-1	NA	TRBD1	CASRDTGGYTEAFF	TGTGCCAGCAGGGACACAGGGGGGTACACTGAAGCTTTCTTT
TRBV24-1	TRBJ1-2	NA	NA	CATSDFEYNYGYTF	TGTGCCACCAGTGATTTTGAGTACAACTATGGCTACACCTTC
TRBV27	TRBJ2-5	NA	NA	CASSFTPSGGLGETQYF	TGTGCCAGCAGTTTTACCCCATCTGGCGGGCTTGGGGAGACCCAGTACTTC
TRBV28	TRBJ1-6	NA	NA	CASSPHGSDNSPLHF	TGTGCCAGCAGTCCCCATGGCAGTGATAATTCACCCCTCCACTTT
TRBV7-9	TRBJ2-1	NA	TRBD2	CASSPLAGVLVEQFF	TGTGCCAGCAGCCCCCTAGCGGGAGTCTTGGTTGAGCAGTTCTTC
TRBV28	TRBJ2-4	NA	TRBD1	CASSREGQGGNIQYF	TGTGCCAGCAGTAGAGAGGGACAGGGCGGGAACATTCAGTACTTC
TRBV20-1	TRBJ1-4	NA	NA	CSASYDGSGEKLFF	TGCAGTGCTAGTTATGACGGGAGCGGTGAAAAACTGTTTTTT
TRBV2	TRBJ2-2	few	TRBD1	CASRGFHPGTGTYTGELFF	TGTGCCAGCAGAGGCTTCCATCCCGGGACAGGGACTTACACCGGGGAGCTGTTTTTT
TRBV5-1	TRBJ2-5	NA	TRBD1	CASSNTGAQETQYF	TGCGCCAGCAGTAATACAGGGGCACAAGAGACCCAGTACTTC
TRBV11-3	TRBJ2-1	NA	NA	CASSPAGENYNEQFF	TGTGCCAGCAGCCCCGCCGGGGAAAATTACAATGAGCAGTTCTTC
TRBV27	TRBJ2-1	NA	TRBD2	CASTRLAGSGSSYNEQFF	TGTGCCAGCACGAGACTAGCGGGGAGCGGGAGCTCCTACAATGAGCAGTTCTTC
TRBV4-1	TRBJ1-2	NA	NA	CASSQAASNYGYTF	TGCGCCAGCAGCCAAGCTGCGTCTAACTATGGCTACACCTTC
TRBV28	TRBJ1-1	NA	NA	CASSFRVEAFF	TGTGCCAGCAGTTTCAGGGTTGAAGCTTTCTTT
TRBV4-2	TRBJ1-1	NA	NA	CASSQESRGGTEAFF	TGTGCCAGCAGCCAAGAAAGTCGAGGGGGCACTGAAGCTTTCTTT
TRBV29-1	TRBJ2-3	NA	TRBD2	CSVEGLAGGTDTQYF	TGCAGCGTTGAAGGACTAGCGGGAGGAACGGATACGCAGTATTTT
TRBV30	TRBJ1-2	NA	TRBD1	CAWSPGQGAYGYTF	TGTGCCTGGAGCCCAGGACAGGGGGCATATGGCTACACCTTC
TRBV6-2/TRBV6-3	TRBJ1-4	few	NA	CASSLGLAATNEKLFF	TGTGCCAGCAGCCTCGGTTTAGCTGCAACTAATGAAAAACTGTTTTTT
TRBV10-3	TRBJ2-7	NA	NA	CAISELGLRVYEQYF	TGTGCCATCAGTGAGCTGGGACTCCGAGTCTACGAGCAGTACTTC
TRBV5-1	TRBJ2-5	NA	TRBD1	CASSSTGGDVPTQYF	TGCGCCAGCAGCTCAACAGGGGGCGACGTCCCGACCCAGTACTTC
TRBV11-2	TRBJ1-1	once	NA	CASSLVGFLNTEAFF	TGTGCCAGCAGCTTAGTGGGCTTTTTGAACACCGAAGCTTTCTTT
TRBV28	TRBJ2-6	NA	NA	CASSTGIRRTGANVLTF	TGTGCCAGCAGCACCGGGATCCGACGGACTGGGGCCAACGTCCTGACTTTC
TRBV18	TRBJ2-1	NA	TRBD2	CASSQDTSGSYNEQFF	TGTGCCAGCTCGCAAGATACTAGCGGGAGCTACAATGAGCAGTTCTTC
TRBV5-1	TRBJ2-3	NA	NA	CASSLRTGDTDTQYF	TGCGCCAGCAGCTTGAGGACGGGGGACACAGATACGCAGTATTTT
TRBV7-8	TRBJ2-5	NA	NA	CASFPLGATYQETQYF	TGTGCCAGCTTTCCTTTAGGGGCGACGTACCAAGAGACCCAGTACTTC
TRBV7-3	TRBJ2-5	NA	TRBD2	CASSPGLAGHQETQYF	TGTGCCAGCAGCCCAGGACTAGCGGGCCACCAAGAGACCCAGTACTTC
TRBV4-2	TRBJ2-7	NA	TRBD2	CASKEREGLGEQYF	TGTGCCAGCAAAGAGCGGGAGGGCCTGGGGGAGCAGTACTTC
TRBV5-1	TRBJ2-1	NA	NA	CASSLAGIDEQFF	TGCGCCAGCAGCTTGGCAGGGATCGATGAGCAGTTCTTC
TRBV28	TRBJ1-2	NA	NA	CASSLLLGSYGYTF	TGTGCCAGCAGTTTATTGCTAGGCTCCTATGGCTACACCTTC
TRBV6-2/TRBV6-3	TRBJ2-2	NA	TRBD2	CASSYSQRGSMFF	TGTGCCAGCAGTTACTCACAACGCGGGAGTATGTTTTTT
TRBV30	TRBJ1-6	NA	TRBD1	CAHRGDRAESPLHF	TGTGCCCATCGGGGGGACAGGGCTGAGTCACCCCTCCACTTT
TRBV2	TRBJ1-5	NA	NA	CASSPLGPLNQPQHF	TGTGCCAGCAGTCCCCTGGGGCCACTTAATCAGCCCCAGCATTTT
TRBV7-8	TRBJ2-7	NA	TRBD2	CASSLEGLAGFGRQYF	TGTGCCAGCAGCTTGGAAGGACTAGCGGGATTTGGTCGGCAGTACTTC